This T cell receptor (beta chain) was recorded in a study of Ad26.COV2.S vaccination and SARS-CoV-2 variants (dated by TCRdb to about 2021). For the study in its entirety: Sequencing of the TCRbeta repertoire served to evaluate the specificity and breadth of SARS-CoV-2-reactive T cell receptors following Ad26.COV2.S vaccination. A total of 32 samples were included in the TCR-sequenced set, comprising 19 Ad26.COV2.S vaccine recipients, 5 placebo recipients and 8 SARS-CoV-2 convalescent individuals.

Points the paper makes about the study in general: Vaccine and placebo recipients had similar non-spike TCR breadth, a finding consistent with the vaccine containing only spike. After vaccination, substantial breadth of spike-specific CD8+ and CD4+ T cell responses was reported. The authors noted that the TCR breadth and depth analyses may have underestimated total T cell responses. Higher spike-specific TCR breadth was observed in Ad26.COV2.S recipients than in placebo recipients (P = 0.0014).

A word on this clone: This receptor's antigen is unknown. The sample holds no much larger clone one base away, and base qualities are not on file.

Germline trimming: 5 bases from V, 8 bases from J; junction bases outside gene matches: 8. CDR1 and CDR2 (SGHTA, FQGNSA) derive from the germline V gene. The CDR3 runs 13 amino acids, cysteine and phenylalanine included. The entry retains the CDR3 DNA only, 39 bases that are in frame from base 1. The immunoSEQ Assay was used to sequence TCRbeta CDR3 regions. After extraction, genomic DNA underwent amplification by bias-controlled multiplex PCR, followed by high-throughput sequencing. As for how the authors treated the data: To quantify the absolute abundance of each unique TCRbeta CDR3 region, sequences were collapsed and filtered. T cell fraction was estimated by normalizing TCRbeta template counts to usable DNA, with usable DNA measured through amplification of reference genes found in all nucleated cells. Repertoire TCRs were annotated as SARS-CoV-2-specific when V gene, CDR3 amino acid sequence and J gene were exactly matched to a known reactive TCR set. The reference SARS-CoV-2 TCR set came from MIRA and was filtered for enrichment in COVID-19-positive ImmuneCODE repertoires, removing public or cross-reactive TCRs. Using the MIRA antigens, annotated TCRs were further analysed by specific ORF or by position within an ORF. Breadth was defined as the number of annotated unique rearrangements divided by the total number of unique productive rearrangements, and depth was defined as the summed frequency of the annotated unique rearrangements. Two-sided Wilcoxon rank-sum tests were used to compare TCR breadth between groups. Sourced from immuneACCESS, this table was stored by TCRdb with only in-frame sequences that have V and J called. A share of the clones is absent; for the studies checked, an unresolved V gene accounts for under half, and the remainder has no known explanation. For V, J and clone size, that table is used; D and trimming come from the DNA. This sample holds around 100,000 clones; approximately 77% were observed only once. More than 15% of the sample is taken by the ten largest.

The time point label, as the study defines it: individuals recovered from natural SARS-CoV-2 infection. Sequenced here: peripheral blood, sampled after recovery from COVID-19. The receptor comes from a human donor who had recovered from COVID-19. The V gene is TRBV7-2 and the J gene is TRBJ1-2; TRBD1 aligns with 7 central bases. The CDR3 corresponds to CASSADRVKGYTF. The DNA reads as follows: TGTGCCAGCAGCGCTGACAGGGTAAAGGGCTACACCTTC.